The source of this TCR beta chain is a study of cytomegalovirus exposure and HLA in healthy donors. Whole-study findings and limits: It was approximately 150 TCR beta chains that were listed as cytomegalovirus-associated. Accurate predictions that matched the HLA-A and HLA-B alleles of most subjects were reportedly made from TCR beta sequences.

The PCR contained 60 Vbeta and 13 Jbeta primers. Produced via immunoSEQ multiplex PCR; TCRdb's table is partial and in-frame only. The repertoire holds about 200,000 clones, with roughly 80% as singletons. Concerning this clone: No antigen is known for it.

The length of the CDR3 is 12 residues. Per the germline V gene, CDR1 is SGHRS and CDR2 is YFSETQ. Trimming took off 7 bases at V and 4 bases at J, with 10 bases between the two ends. The rearrangement links TRBV5-1 to TRBJ2-3; D is uncertain. The clonotype originates from a middle-aged woman in good health and CMV-seronegative. Sequenced sample: PBMCs. The CDR3 protein is CASASEPDTQYF. CDR3 sequence (DNA): TGCGCCAGCGCGAGCGAGCCAGATACGCAGTATTTT.